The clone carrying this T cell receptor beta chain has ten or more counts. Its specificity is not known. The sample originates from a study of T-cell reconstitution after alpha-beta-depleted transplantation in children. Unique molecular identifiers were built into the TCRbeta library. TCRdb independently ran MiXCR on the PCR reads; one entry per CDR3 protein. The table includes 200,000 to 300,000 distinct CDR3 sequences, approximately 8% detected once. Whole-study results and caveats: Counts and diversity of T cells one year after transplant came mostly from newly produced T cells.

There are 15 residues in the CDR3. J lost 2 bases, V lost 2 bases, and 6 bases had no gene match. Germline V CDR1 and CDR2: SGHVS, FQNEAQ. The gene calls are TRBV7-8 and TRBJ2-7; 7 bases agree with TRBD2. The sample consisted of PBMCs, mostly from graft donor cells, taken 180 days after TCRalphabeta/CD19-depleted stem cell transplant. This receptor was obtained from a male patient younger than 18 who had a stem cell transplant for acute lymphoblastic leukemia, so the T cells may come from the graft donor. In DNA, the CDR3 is TGTGCCAGCAGCTTACCCGGGGGGATTCCCTACGAGCAGTACTTC. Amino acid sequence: CASSLPGGIPYEQYF.